This paragraph reports one TCR beta chain. The antigen is not known. PCR was performed a second time for about 7 to 12 cycles using a sample-barcoded 5' primer and a J-beta primer mix. Samples each returned at least 2.5 million CDR3-containing paired-end reads. TCRdb called the 5' RACE reads again in MiXCR, with one record for every CDR3 protein. This sample has about 1.7 million distinct CDR3 sequences, with 28% found just once. This entry is derived from a study of blood T cells in healthy people across ages. Study results and caveats: PBMCs went unsorted, and a conclusive naive versus antigen-experienced comparison was therefore prevented.

Peripheral blood samples of around 9.5 milliliters were drawn from each donor. Samples each had at least 5.5 micrograms of total RNA extracted. The CDR3 has 14 amino acids. Per the germline V gene, CDR1 is DFQATT and CDR2 is SNEGSKA (reference sequence). Trimming took 0 bases from V and 4 from J, leaving 10 bases between them. This sequence originates from a woman younger than 45 in good health. Material: blood. V and J are TRBV20-1 and TRBJ1-5; D not certain. CDR3 sequence (DNA): TGCAGTGCTAGAGATCCTGTTGGGAATCAGCCCCAGCATTTT. As protein: CSARDPVGNQPQHF.